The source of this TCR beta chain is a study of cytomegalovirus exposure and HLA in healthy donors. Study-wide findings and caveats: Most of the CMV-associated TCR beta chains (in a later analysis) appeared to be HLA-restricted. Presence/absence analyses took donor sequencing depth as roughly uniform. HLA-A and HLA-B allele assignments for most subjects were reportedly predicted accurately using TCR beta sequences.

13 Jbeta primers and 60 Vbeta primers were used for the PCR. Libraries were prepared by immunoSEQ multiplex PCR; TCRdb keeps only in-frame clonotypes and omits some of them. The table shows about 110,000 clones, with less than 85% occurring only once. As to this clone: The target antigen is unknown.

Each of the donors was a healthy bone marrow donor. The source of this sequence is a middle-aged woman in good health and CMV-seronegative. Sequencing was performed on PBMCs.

The CDR3 reads CASSYGGGERISSYNEQFF. CDR3 coding DNA: TGTGCCAGCAGCTACGGGGGAGGCGAGCGGATCTCCTCCTACAATGAGCAGTTCTTC. The chain has TRBV11-2 and TRBJ2-1, with D tentatively TRBD2 (6 bases). CDR1 is SGHAT, CDR2 FQNNGV, per germline. CDR3 length equals 19 residues. V gave up 4 bases and J gave up 0 bases, with 22 bases separating them.